This TCR beta chain is from a study of blood T cell repertoires in COVID-19. Germline CDR1 is SQVTM and CDR2 is ANQGSEA. The CDR3 is made up of 17 amino acids. Trimming removed 5 bases at V and 1 base at J, with 23 bases between. Seattle enrolled patients during active infection and tracked them longitudinally. Per the authors' pipeline: By means of reference gene primer amplification, nucleated cell counts were estimated. The repertoire was sequenced with immunoSEQ multiplex PCR; TCRdb's copy has only in-frame clones and lacks some. V and J calls and clone size are as listed in that table; D and trimming were resolved from the DNA. The data contain some 220,000 clones, 82% of them singletons.

The V gene is TRBV29-1, the J gene TRBJ2-5, with a possible D match to TRBD1 (7 bases). The source of this sequence is a woman aged 70-85 years with COVID-19, enrolled during active disease. Input material: peripheral blood. The CDR3 DNA sequence: TGCAGCGTTATAGTAGGGAGGACGACAGGGCTCCAAGAGACCCAGTACTTC. Translation gives CSVIVGRTTGLQETQYF.